The present T cell receptor (beta chain) was sequenced within a study of CD8+CD57+ T cells in acquired aplastic anemia (dated by TCRdb to between 2017 and 2018). For the study in its entirety: A mean of around 3 ug of DNA, ranging from about 0.2 to 27.4 ug, was extracted from sorted CD4+ and CD8+ cells. CD8+CD57+ expansion was defined as a frequency above the mean frequency observed in healthy subjects.

This clonotype has a handful of counts. Its antigen is not yet known. No qualities accompany the bases; no much larger clone lies one base away. Genomic DNA served as template for TCR beta VDJ combination and CDR3 sequence profiling. An Illumina HiSeq 2000 was the platform used for TCR repertoire sequencing. Concerning the study's data processing: TRBV/TRBJ rearrangement plots, CDR3 size and DJ length profiles, and Simpson's diversity index were used to assess repertoires. The immunodominant clone was defined as the most abundant DNA sequence in deep sequencing data. CDR3 amino acid sequences were checked for sharing between subjects and were compared against published repertoires and the VDJdb database. In TCRdb, the public reads were trimmed at Q25 with fastp and aligned with MiXCR, with productive beta chains retained. Every distinct CDR3 protein forms one entry, paired with its most common genes and DNA. The V and J calls and clone size come from TCRdb's table, not from the authors' own analysis. The sample profile shows 300,000 or so distinct CDR3 sequences; 45% to 65% of them were found once. The leading ten clones occupy under 1.5% of the sample.

The full study reports these points: Roughly 29 CD8+ CDR3 sequences were found to be shared between patients and controls, but these sequences appeared to be highly expressed in patients and within the immunodominant clones of the patients. CD8+ Simpson's diversity did not differ significantly between patients and healthy controls (P=0.060).

The CDR3 numbers 15 residues from cysteine through phenylalanine. The sequence is cut down to CDR3 DNA, 45 bases in frame from base 1. At the junction V is shortened by 5 bases and J by 3 bases, with 17 bases in between. The germline V gene (reference sequence) sets CDR1 to DFQATT and CDR2 to SNEGSKA. Expansion of CD8+CD57+ cells had been shown by flow cytometry in the patients chosen for sequencing. Severe acquired aplastic anemia was diagnosed in all patients according to International Study of Aplastic Anemia and Agranulocytosis and Camitta criteria. Patients had received no therapy at the time of blood sampling. TCR repertoires of sorted CD4+ and CD8+ blood T cells from severe aplastic anemia patients and healthy subjects were deep-sequenced in the study. In the USA, patient enrollment took place under clinicaltrials.gov protocols 00001620, 01623167, 00001397, 00071045, 00081523 and 00961064. Ficoll-Paque density gradient centrifugation was used to isolate peripheral blood mononuclear cells. Before DNA extraction, CD4+ and CD8+ T cells were sorted by FACS or by magnetic beads.

Source material: sorted CD4+, CD8+, or CD8+CD57+ T cells (not recorded which) from PBMCs. The source of this sequence is a human donor with aplastic anemia. This chain joins TRBV20-1 to TRBJ2-1, with a tentative D gene TRBD1 over 7 matching bases. The nucleotide sequence is given as TGCAGTGCTGGTCGGAGGGGGCCAGACTACAATGAGCAGTTCTTC. Translation gives CSAGRRGPDYNEQFF.